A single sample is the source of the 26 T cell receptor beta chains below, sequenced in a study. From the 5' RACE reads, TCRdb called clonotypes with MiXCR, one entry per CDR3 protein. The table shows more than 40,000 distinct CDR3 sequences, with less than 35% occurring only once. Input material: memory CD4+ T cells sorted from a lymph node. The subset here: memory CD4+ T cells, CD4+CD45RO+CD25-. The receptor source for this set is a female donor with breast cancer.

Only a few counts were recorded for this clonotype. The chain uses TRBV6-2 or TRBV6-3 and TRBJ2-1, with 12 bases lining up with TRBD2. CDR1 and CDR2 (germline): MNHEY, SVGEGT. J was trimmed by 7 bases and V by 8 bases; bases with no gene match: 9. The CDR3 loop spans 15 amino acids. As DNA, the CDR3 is TGTGCCAGCCACAGGGCTAGCGGGAGGGTAAATGAGCAGTTCTTC. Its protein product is CASHRASGRVNEQFF.

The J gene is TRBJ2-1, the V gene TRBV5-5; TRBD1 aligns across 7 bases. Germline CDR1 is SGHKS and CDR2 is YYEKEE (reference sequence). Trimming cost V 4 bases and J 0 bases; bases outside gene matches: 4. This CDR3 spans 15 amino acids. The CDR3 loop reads CASSRGQSSYNEQFF. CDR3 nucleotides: TGTGCCAGCAGCCGGGGACAGAGCTCCTACAATGAGCAGTTCTTC.

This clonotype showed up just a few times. This CDR3 is CASSQLAAKNNEQFF. The CDR3 nucleotides are TGCGCCAGCAGCCAGCTAGCGGCGAAGAACAATGAGCAGTTCTTC. The chain joins TRBV4-1 to TRBJ2-1; the match to TRBD2 covers 7 bases. CDR1 and CDR2 (germline): MGHRA, YSYEKL. The CDR3 consists of 15 residues. Trimming removed 3 bases from V and 5 bases from J; junction bases left unmatched: 7.

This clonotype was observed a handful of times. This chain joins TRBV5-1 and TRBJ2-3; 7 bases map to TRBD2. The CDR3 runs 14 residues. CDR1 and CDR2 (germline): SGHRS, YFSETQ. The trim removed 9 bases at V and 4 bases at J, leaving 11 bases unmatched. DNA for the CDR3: TGCGCCACCCGACGGAGCGGGGTATCAGATACGCAGTATTTT. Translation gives CATRRSGVSDTQYF.

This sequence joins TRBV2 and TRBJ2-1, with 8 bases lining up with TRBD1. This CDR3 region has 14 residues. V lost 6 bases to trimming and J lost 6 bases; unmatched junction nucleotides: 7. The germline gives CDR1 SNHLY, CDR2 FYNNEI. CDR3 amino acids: CASREGQVGNEQFF. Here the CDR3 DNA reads TGTGCCAGCAGAGAGGGACAGGTTGGCAATGAGCAGTTCTTC.

The CDR3, as DNA: TGTGCCAGCAGTGAGGACAAGGCCCAGCATTTT. Residues: CASSEDKAQHF. The chain is built from TRBV6-6 and TRBJ1-5; D is perhaps TRBD1 (5 bases). Trimming stripped 5 bases from V and 11 bases from J, with 10 bases between. In germline, CDR1 is MNHNY, CDR2 SVGAGI (reference sequence). CDR3 size: 11 residues.

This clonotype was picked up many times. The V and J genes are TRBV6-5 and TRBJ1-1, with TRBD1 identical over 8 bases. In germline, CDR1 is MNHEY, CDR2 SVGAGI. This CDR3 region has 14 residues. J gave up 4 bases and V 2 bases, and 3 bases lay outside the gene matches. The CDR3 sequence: CASSYGTGGTEAFF. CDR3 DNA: TGTGCCAGCAGTTACGGAACAGGGGGCACTGAAGCTTTCTTT.

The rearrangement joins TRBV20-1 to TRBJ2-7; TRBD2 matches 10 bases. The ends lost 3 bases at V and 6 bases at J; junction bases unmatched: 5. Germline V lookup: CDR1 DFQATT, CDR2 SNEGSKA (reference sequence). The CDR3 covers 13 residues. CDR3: CSASKREGGEQYF. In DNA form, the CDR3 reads TGCAGTGCTAGTAAGCGGGAGGGCGGCGAGCAGTACTTC.

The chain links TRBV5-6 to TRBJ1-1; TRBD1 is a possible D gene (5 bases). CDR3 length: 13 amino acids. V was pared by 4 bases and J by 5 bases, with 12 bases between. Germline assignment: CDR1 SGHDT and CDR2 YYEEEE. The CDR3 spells CASSHGTGTEAFF. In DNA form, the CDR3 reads TGTGCCAGCAGCCACGGGACGGGTACTGAAGCTTTCTTT.

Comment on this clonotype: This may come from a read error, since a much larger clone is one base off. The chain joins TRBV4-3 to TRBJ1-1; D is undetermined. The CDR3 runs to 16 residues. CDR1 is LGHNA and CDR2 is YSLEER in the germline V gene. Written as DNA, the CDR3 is TGCGCCAGCAGCCAAGACTGGGCAGCTATGAACACTGGAGCTTTCTTT. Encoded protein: CASSQDWAAMNTGAFF.

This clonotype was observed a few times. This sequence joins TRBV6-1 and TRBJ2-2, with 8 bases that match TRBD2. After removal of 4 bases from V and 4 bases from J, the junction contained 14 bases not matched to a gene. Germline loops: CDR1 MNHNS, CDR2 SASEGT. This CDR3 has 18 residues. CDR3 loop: CASSARGLLAAFTGELFF. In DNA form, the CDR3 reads TGTGCCAGCAGTGCTAGGGGCCTACTAGCGGCTTTCACCGGGGAGCTGTTTTTT.

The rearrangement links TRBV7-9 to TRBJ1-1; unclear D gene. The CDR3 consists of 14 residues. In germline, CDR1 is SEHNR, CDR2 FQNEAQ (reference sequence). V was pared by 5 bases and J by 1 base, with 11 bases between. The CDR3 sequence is CASSPSAGNTEAFF. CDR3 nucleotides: TGTGCCAGCAGCCCCTCCGCGGGGAACACTGAAGCTTTCTTT.

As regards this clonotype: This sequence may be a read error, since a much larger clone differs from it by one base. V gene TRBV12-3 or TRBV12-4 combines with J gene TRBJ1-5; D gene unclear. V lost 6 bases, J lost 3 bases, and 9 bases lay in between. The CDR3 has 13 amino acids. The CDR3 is CASRDDNNQPQHF. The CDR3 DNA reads TGTGCCAGCAGGGACGACAACAATCAGCCCCAGCATTTT.

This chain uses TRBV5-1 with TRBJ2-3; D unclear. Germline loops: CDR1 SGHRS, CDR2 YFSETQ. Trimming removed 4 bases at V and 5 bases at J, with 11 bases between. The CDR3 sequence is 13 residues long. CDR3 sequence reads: CASSETPGDTQYF. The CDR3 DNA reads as TGCGCCAGCAGCGAAACACCGGGAGATACGCAGTATTTT.

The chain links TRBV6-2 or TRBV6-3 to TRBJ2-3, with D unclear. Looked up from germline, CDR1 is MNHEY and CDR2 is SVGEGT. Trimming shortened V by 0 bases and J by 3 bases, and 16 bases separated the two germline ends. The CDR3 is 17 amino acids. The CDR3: CASSYSSIGWKTDTQYF. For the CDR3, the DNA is TGTGCCAGCAGTTACTCGTCGATAGGGTGGAAGACAGATACGCAGTATTTT.

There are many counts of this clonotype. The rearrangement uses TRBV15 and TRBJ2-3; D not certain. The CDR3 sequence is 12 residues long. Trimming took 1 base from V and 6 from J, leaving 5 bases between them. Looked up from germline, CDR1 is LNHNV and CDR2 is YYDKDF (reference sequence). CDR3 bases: TGTGCCACCAGCAGAGCCCAGGATACGCAGTATTTT. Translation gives CATSRAQDTQYF.

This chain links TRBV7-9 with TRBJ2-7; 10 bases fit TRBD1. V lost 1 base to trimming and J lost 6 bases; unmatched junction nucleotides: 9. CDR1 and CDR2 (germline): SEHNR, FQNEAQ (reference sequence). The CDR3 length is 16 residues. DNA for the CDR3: TGTGCCAGCAGCTTAGTAGCCGGGACAGGGGTCGGCGAGCAGTACTTC. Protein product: CASSLVAGTGVGEQYF.

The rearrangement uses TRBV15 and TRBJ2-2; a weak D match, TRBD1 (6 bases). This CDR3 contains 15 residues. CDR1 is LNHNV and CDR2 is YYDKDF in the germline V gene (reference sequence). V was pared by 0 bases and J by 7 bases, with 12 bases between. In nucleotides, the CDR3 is TGTGCCACCAGCAGAGATCATGGGGGCATCGGGGAGCTGTTTTTT. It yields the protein CATSRDHGGIGELFF.

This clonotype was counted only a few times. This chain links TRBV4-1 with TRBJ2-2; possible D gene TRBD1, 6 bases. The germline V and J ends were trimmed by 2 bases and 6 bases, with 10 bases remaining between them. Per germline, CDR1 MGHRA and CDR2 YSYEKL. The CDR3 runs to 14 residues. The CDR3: CASSQIGQPGELFF. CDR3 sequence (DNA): TGCGCCAGCAGCCAAATTGGACAGCCCGGGGAGCTGTTTTTT.

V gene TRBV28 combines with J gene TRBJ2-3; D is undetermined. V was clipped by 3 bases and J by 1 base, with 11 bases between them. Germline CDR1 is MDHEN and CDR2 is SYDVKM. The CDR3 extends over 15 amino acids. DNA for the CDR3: TGTGCCAGCAGTTTGCCCCTGGGTGGCACAGATACGCAGTATTTT. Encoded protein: CASSLPLGGTDTQYF.

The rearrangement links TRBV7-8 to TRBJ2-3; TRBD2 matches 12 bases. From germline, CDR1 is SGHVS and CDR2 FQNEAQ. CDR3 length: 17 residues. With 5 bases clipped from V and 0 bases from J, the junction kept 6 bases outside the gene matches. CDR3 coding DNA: TGTGCCAGCAGCCCTCGGACTAGCGGGACCAGCACAGATACGCAGTATTTT. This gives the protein CASSPRTSGTSTDTQYF. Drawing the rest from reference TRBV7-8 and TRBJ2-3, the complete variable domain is GAGVSQSPRYKVAKRGQDVALRCDPISGHVSLFWYQQALGQGPEFLTYFQNEAQLDKSGLPSDRFFAERPEGSVSTLKIQRTQQEDSAVYLCASSPRTSGTSTDTQYFGPGTRLTVL.

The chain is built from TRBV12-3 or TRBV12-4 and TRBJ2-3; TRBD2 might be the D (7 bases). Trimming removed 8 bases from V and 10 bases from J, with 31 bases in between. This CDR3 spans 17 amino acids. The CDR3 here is CASGYRARTRIPYAQYF. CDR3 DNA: TGTGCCAGCGGTTACAGGGCGCGGACTAGAATTCCGTATGCGCAGTATTTT.

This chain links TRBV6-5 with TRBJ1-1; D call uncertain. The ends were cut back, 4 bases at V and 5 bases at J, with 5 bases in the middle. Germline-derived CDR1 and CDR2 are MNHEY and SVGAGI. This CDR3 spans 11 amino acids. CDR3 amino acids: CASSFGTEAFF. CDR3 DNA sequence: TGTGCCAGCAGTTTTGGGACTGAAGCTTTCTTT.

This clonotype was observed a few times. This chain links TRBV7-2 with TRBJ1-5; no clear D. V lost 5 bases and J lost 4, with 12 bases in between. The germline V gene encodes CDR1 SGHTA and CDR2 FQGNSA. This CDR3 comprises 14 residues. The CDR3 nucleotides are TGTGCCAGCAGCCCCCGGATGGGTAATCAGCCCCAGCATTTT. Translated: CASSPRMGNQPQHF.

CDR3 in DNA: TGTGCCAGCAGTGTGTATAGGGGTCCAGGGGCCAACGTCCTGACTTTC. The encoded protein is CASSVYRGPGANVLTF. The rearrangement uses TRBV2 and TRBJ2-6, with a weak D call TRBD1 (5 bases). There are 16 residues in the CDR3. The ends were cut back, 4 bases at V and 4 bases at J, with 14 bases in the middle. Germline-derived CDR1 and CDR2 are SNHLY and FYNNEI. The entire variable domain, with the rest obtained from reference TRBV2 and TRBJ2-6, is as follows: EPEVTQTPSHQVTQMGQEVILRCVPISNHLYFYWYRQILGQKVEFLVSFYNNEISEKSEIFDDQFSVERPDGSNFTLKIRSTKLEDSAMYFCASSVYRGPGANVLTFGAGSRLTVL.

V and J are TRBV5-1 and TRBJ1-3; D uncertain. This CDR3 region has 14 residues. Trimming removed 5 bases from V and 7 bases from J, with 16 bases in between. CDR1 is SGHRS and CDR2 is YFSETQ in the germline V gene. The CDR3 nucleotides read TGCGCCAGCAGTGAGGGCATGAACGTCAACACCATATATTTT. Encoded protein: CASSEGMNVNTIYF.